The 26 T cell receptor beta chains in this list originate from one sample, sequenced in a study of tumor-infiltrating lymphocytes in oesophageal squamous cell carcinoma. Each CDR3 protein is one row after TCRdb ran MiXCR on the PCR reads. The table lists roughly 20,000 distinct CDR3 sequences, over 45% of them singletons, with about 20% in the top ten. The sample taken for sequencing was esophageal tumor tissue. The receptors were gathered from a male donor with esophageal squamous cell carcinoma.

This clonotype has just a few counts. The final CDR3 position lacks the conserved phenylalanine or tryptophan, pointing to a likely read error. The limits of the CDR3 on the DNA are not certain, so only TCRdb's listed CDR3 is given. The chain recombines TRBV7-9 with TRBJ2-7; the table's D call TRBD1 went unverified against the DNA. In germline, CDR1 is SEHNR, CDR2 FQNEAQ (reference sequence). The CDR3 is 18 residues long, ends included. CDR3 amino acids: CASSSSRDRGPYGYTFGS.

This clonotype was found a few times. The CDR3 reads CASSQGPPGSSYEQFF. CDR3 DNA sequence: TGTGCCAGCAGCCAAGGTCCCCCAGGGAGCTCCTACGAGCAGTTCTTC. The chain recombines TRBV4-2 with TRBJ2-4; either TRBD1 or TRBD2 may fit D (5 bases each). The J call is doubtful: the DNA matches TRBJ2-1 better. Germline V gene sequence: CDR1 LGHNA, CDR2 YNFKEQ. CDR3 length equals 16 residues.

The V call is TRBV20-1, the J call TRBJ2-7; 7 nucleotides match TRBD2. The end of the DNA aligns better with TRBJ2-1, so the J call may be wrong. The CDR3 runs 14 residues. Germline V gene lookup returns CDR1 DFQATT and CDR2 SNEGSKA (reference sequence). In DNA form, the CDR3 reads TGCAGTGCCCCCGGGAGGACGACCTACAATGAGCAGTTCTTC. Translating it yields CSAPGRTTYNEQFF.

The CDR3 reads CASSSVWGTGNYGYTF. The CDR3 DNA reads TGTGCCAGCAGCTCCGTTTGGGGGACAGGGAACTATGGCTACACCTTC. The chain is built from TRBV28 and TRBJ1-2, with 9 bases lining up with TRBD1. The CDR3 spans 16 residues. Germline V lookup: CDR1 MDHEN, CDR2 SYDVKM. V lost 6 bases and J lost 2; bases outside the gene matches: 10.

V and J are TRBV3-1 and TRBJ2-5, with D perhaps matching TRBD2 (6 bases). The last part of the DNA fits TRBJ2-7 better; the J call may be wrong. The CDR3 spans 14 residues. Germline assignment: CDR1 LGHDT and CDR2 YNNKEL (reference sequence). The CDR3 spells CASSQRSGVGEQYF. The CDR3 coding sequence is TGTGCCAGCAGTCAAAGGTCGGGAGTGGGCGAGCAGTACTTC.

The table lists this clonotype with many counts. J is TRBJ2-6 and V is TRBV28; D gene uncertain. The germline gives CDR1 MDHEN, CDR2 SYDVKM. This CDR3 region has 16 residues. V was clipped by 3 bases and J by 0 bases, with 9 bases between them. This CDR3 is CASSFRLISGANVLTF. Here the CDR3 DNA reads TGTGCCAGCAGTTTCAGGCTTATCTCTGGGGCCAACGTCCTGACTTTC.

With regard to this clonotype: No conserved phenylalanine or tryptophan ends this CDR3, so it is likely a read error. The limits of the CDR3 on the DNA are not certain, so only TCRdb's listed CDR3 is given. The rearrangement joins TRBV6-1 to TRBJ2-5. The CDR3 region is 17 residues in length, termini included. Germline V CDR1 and CDR2: MNHNS, SASEGT. This CDR3 reads CASSEPGRSYNEQFFGS.

This rearrangement joins TRBV24-1 to TRBJ1-2; TRBD1 might be the D (6 bases). Looked up from germline, CDR1 is KGHDR and CDR2 is SFDVKD. This CDR3 region has 14 residues. Trimming shortened V by 4 bases and J by 8 bases, and 16 bases separated the two germline ends. Here the CDR3 reads CATSDRVDSEGYTF. In DNA form, the CDR3 reads TGTGCCACCAGTGACCGGGTGGACAGTGAGGGCTACACCTTC.

The V and J genes are TRBV7-2 and TRBJ2-1; 9 nucleotides align to TRBD2. The CDR3 sequence is 17 residues long. After removal of 0 bases from V and 2 bases from J, the junction contained 5 bases not matched to a gene. Per germline, CDR1 SGHTA and CDR2 FQGNSA. Here the CDR3 DNA reads TGTGCCAGCAGCTTAGCGCCTAGCGGGACTGCCTACAATGAGCAGTTCTTC. It is translated as CASSLAPSGTAYNEQFF.

This clonotype is labeled large. V and J are TRBV7-2 and TRBJ2-7; D not certain. Germline-derived CDR1 and CDR2 are SGHTA and FQGNSA. V lost 5 bases and J lost 6, with 14 bases in between. This CDR3 spans 13 amino acids. The CDR3 reads CASSPAVDVEQYF. CDR3 DNA sequence: TGTGCCAGCAGCCCGGCCGTAGACGTCGAGCAGTACTTC.

Points on this clonotype: As the CDR3 is not closed by the conserved phenylalanine or tryptophan, this likely results from a read error. No DNA is shown, since the ends of the CDR3 on it are uncertain; the CDR3 is the one TCRdb lists. The chain combines TRBV7-9 with TRBJ1-1. The CDR3 extends over 18 residues, inclusive of both ends. Germline-derived CDR1 and CDR2 are SEHNR and FQNEAQ (reference sequence). The CDR3 sequence: CASSMRTSGPTMSSSSGQ.

The chain has TRBV11-2 and TRBJ2-5; TRBD2 matches 8 bases. The CDR3 spans 13 residues. Per germline, CDR1 SGHAT and CDR2 FQNNGV. The junction had 10 bases not matched to a gene; V was cut back by 5 bases and J by 11 bases. CDR3 sequence: CASSPGGAKEQYF. The CDR3 DNA reads as TGTGCCAGCAGCCCCGGGGGGGCCAAGGAGCAGTACTTC. The variable domain in full, completed from reference TRBV11-2 and TRBJ2-5, reads EAGVAQSPRYKIIEKRQSVAFWCNPISGHATLYWYQQILGQGPKLLIQFQNNGVVDDSQLPKDRFSAERLKGVDSTLKIQPAKLEDSAVYLCASSPGGAKEQYFGPGTRLLVL.

The rearrangement links TRBV7-2 to TRBJ2-7; 8 nucleotides align to TRBD1. The CDR3 is 15 amino acids. Trimming cost V 1 base and J 1 base; bases outside gene matches: 3. CDR1 SGHTA and CDR2 FQGNSA come from the germline V gene. CDR3 sequence reads: CASSLVGTGSYEQYF. CDR3 sequence (DNA): TGTGCCAGCAGCTTAGTAGGGACAGGTTCCTACGAGCAGTACTTC.

This clonotype was counted many times. The chain joins TRBV3-1 to TRBJ1-2, with D tentatively TRBD1 (5 bases). Germline CDR1 reads LGHDT; CDR2 reads YNNKEL (reference sequence). The CDR3 is made up of 15 amino acids. Trimming took 1 base from V and 2 from J, leaving 11 bases between them. This chain's CDR3 is CASSQGFRGNYGYTF. DNA for the CDR3: TGTGCCAGCAGCCAAGGGTTTAGGGGAAACTATGGCTACACCTTC.

This clonotype came up a few times. The chain uses TRBV28 and TRBJ2-5, with TRBD1 as a possible D gene (6 bases). Germline CDR1 and CDR2: MDHEN and SYDVKM. The CDR3 extends over 16 amino acids. The V end was cut by 5 bases, the J end by 5 bases, with 21 bases between. The CDR3 loop is CASSPTGTYNSETQYF. CDR3 nucleotides: TGTGCCAGCAGTCCGACCGGGACATACAACTCCGAGACCCAGTACTTC. Full variable domain (missing parts from reference TRBV28 and TRBJ2-5): DVKVTQSSRYLVKRTGEKVFLECVQDMDHENMFWYRQDPGLGLRLIYFSYDVKMKEKGDIPEGYSVSREKKERFSLILESASTNQTSMYLCASSPTGTYNSETQYFGPGTRLLVL.

The rearrangement uses TRBV7-2 and TRBJ2-7; D not certain. Germline V gene sequence: CDR1 SGHTA, CDR2 FQGNSA. The CDR3 is made up of 15 amino acids. The V end lost 3 bases, the J end lost 4 bases, and 16 bases lay between the germline ends. CDR3: CASSLLYVAAYEQYF. The CDR3 bases are TGTGCCAGCAGCTTGTTATATGTGGCGGCATACGAGCAGTACTTC.

This clonotype was recorded a few times. The chain uses TRBV7-2 and TRBJ2-7; 13 nucleotides align to TRBD2. The CDR3 spans 17 residues. Germline trimming cut 1 base from V and 6 bases from J; bases unmatched to any gene: 9. CDR1 and CDR2 from the germline V gene are SGHTA and FQGNSA. CDR3 DNA sequence: TGTGCCAGCAGCTTAGGAACTAGCGGGGGGGCCTCTAGCGAGCAGTACTTC. The encoded protein is CASSLGTSGGASSEQYF.

Only a few counts were recorded for this clonotype. The rearrangement links TRBV7-6 to TRBJ2-2; D is perhaps TRBD2 (5 bases). There are 15 residues in the CDR3. Per germline, CDR1 SGHVS and CDR2 FNYEAQ. Trimming cost V 1 base and J 3 bases, with 9 bases left between them. CDR3: CASSLGEQYTGELFF. The CDR3 DNA sequence: TGTGCCAGCAGCTTAGGGGAGCAGTACACCGGGGAGCTGTTTTTT.

This clonotype occurred many times. The chain couples TRBV7-6 to TRBJ2-1, with 7 nucleotides matching TRBD2. V was pared by 6 bases and J by 0 bases, with 8 bases of the junction left unmatched. Germline V gene lookup returns CDR1 SGHVS and CDR2 FNYEAQ. This CDR3 region has 16 residues. The chain's CDR3 is CASSSTSESSYNEQFF. The CDR3 DNA follows: TGTGCCAGCAGTTCCACTAGCGAAAGCTCCTACAATGAGCAGTTCTTC.

Only one count was recorded for this clonotype. V and J are TRBV11-1 and TRBJ2-1; TRBD2 agrees at 9 bases. Germline loops: CDR1 SGHAT, CDR2 FQDESV (reference sequence). The CDR3 length is 16 residues. Unmatched junction bases numbered 8, after V lost 1 base and J lost 7 bases. CDR3 amino acids: CASSLGGRAGGNEQFF. CDR3 in DNA: TGTGCCAGCAGCTTAGGCGGGAGGGCCGGGGGGAATGAGCAGTTCTTC.

This rearrangement joins TRBV24-1 to TRBJ2-3; no clear D gene. The CDR3 is 13 residues long. Germline V CDR1 and CDR2: KGHDR, SFDVKD. V lost 0 bases, J lost 5 bases, and 5 bases lay in between. This CDR3 is CATSDLMVDTQYF. The CDR3 DNA sequence: TGTGCCACCAGTGATTTGATGGTAGATACGCAGTATTTT.

This clonotype was seen ten or more times. The chain carries TRBV27 and TRBJ2-7; TRBD1 agrees at 9 bases. The germline V gene has CDR1 MNHEY and CDR2 SMNVEV (reference sequence). The length of the CDR3 is 15 residues. V trimming: 4 bases; J trimming: 3 bases; junction bases outside the gene matches: 7. The CDR3 spells CASSSAGQGSYEQYF. In nucleotides, the CDR3 is TGTGCCAGCAGTTCCGCCGGACAGGGGAGCTACGAGCAGTACTTC.

The chain joins TRBV11-1 to TRBJ2-6, with D tentatively TRBD1 (5 bases). Matching the DNA end better, TRBJ2-1 makes the J call doubtful. The CDR3 runs to 14 residues. The germline V gene has CDR1 SGHAT and CDR2 FQDESV (reference sequence). The CDR3 here is CASSPQVDGNEQFF. DNA for the CDR3: TGTGCCAGCAGCCCACAGGTTGACGGCAATGAGCAGTTCTTC.

This chain uses TRBV11-3 with TRBJ2-4; 10 nucleotides align to TRBD2. The J call is uncertain, as TRBJ2-7 better fits the DNA end. From germline, CDR1 is SGHNT and CDR2 YENEEA. CDR3 size: 14 residues. The DNA of the CDR3 is TGTGCCAGCAGCCCACTAGCGGGATCCTACGAGCAGTACTTC. This encodes CASSPLAGSYEQYF.

This clonotype was detected only a few times. The CDR3 sequence: CASSPGDDLKDTQYF. Here the CDR3 DNA reads TGTGCCAGCAGCCCCGGAGACGACCTTAAAGATACGCAGTATTTT. The rearrangement uses TRBV7-9 and TRBJ2-3; D gene uncertain. The germline CDR1 and CDR2 sequences are SEHNR and FQNEAQ (reference sequence). The CDR3 extends over 15 amino acids. The V and J ends lost 5 bases and 5 bases respectively, with 17 bases between them.

There are a few counts of this clonotype. In nucleotides, the CDR3 is TGTGCCAGCAGCTTCTTAGCGGCCGAGTTGGGTGGAAATGAGCAGTTCTTC. It yields the protein CASSFLAAELGGNEQFF. This chain connects TRBV7-6 to TRBJ2-1; D might be TRBD2 (6 bases). CDR1 and CDR2 from the germline V gene are SGHVS and FNYEAQ. This CDR3 is 17 amino acids long. V was cut by 3 bases and J by 7 bases, with 22 bases left in between.